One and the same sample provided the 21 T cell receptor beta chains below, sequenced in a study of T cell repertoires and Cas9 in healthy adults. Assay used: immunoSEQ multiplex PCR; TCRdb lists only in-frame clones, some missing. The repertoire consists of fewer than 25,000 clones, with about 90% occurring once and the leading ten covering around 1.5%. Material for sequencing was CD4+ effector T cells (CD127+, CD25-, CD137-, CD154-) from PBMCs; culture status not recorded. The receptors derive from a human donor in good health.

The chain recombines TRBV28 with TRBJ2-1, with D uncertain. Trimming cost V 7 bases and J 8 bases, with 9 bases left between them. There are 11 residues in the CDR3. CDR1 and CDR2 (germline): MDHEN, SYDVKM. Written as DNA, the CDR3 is TGTGCCAGCATAAATTTACATGAGCAGTTCTTC. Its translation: CASINLHEQFF.

CDR3 in amino acids: CASSEWTGVTEAFF. The CDR3 nucleotides read TGTGCCAGCAGTGAATGGACAGGGGTGACTGAAGCTTTCTTT. The chain links TRBV6-1 to TRBJ1-1; 9 bases are a match to TRBD1. Trimming took 2 bases from V and 5 from J; bases not matched to a gene: 3. This CDR3 is built from 14 residues. Germline CDR1 and CDR2: MNHNS and SASEGT.

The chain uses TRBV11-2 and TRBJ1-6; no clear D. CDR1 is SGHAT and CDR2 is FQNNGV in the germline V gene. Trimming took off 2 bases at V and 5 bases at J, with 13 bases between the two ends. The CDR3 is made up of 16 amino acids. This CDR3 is CASSLSGRRDNSPLHF. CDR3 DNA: TGTGCCAGCAGCTTATCGGGCAGGAGGGATAATTCACCCCTCCACTTT.

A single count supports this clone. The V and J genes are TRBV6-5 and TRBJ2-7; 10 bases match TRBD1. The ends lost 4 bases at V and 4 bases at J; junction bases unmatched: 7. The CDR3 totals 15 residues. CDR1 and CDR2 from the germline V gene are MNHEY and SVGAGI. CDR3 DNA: TGTGCCAGCAGTTCCCCGGGACAGGGGACTTACGAGCAGTACTTC. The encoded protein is CASSSPGQGTYEQYF.

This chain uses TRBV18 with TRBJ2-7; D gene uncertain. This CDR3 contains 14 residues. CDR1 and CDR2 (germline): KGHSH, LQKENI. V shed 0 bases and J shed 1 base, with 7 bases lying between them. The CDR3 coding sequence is TGTGCCAGCTCACCACCGTCCGGGTCCTACGAGCAGTACTTC. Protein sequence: CASSPPSGSYEQYF.

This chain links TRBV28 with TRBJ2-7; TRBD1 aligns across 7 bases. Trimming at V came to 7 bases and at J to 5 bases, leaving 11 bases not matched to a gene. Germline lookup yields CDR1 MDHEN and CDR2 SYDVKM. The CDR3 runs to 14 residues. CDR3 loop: CASTSGTVKNEQYF. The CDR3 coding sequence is TGTGCCAGCACCTCCGGGACAGTTAAGAACGAGCAGTACTTC.

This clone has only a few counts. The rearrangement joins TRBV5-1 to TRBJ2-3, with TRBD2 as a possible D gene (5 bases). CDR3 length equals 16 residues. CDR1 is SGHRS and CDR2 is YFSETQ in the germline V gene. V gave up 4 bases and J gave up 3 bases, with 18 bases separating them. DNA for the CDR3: TGCGCCAGCAGCCCGCCGGGGTGGGTGGGGACAGATACGCAGTATTTT. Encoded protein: CASSPPGWVGTDTQYF.

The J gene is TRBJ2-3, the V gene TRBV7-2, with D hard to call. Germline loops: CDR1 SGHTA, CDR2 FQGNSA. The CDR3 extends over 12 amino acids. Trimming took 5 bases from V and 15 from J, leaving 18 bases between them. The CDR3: CASSHGLGPGYF. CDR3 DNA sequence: TGTGCCAGCAGCCACGGCTTAGGCCCCGGATATTTT.

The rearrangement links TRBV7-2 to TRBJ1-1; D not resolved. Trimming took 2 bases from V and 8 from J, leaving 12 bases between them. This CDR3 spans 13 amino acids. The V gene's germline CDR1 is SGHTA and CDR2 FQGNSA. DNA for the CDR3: TGTGCCAGCAGCTTAAACGAAGTCAGCGAAGCTTTCTTT. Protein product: CASSLNEVSEAFF.

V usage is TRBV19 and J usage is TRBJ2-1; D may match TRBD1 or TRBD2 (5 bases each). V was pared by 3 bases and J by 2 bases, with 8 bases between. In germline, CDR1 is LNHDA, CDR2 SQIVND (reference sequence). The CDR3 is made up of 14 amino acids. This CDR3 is CASSMQGPYNEQFF. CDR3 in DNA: TGTGCCAGTAGTATGCAGGGACCCTACAATGAGCAGTTCTTC.

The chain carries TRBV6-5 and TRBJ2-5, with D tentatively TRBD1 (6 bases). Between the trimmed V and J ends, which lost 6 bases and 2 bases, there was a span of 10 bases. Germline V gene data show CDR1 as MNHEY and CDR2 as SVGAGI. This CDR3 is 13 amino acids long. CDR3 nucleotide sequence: TGTGCCAGCAGGAAGGACAGTCAAGAGACCCAGTACTTC. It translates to CASRKDSQETQYF.

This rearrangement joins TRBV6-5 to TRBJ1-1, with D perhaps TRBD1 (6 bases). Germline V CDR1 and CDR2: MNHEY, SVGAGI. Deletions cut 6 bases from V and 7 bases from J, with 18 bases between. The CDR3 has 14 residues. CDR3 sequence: CASRPAGAGDEAFF. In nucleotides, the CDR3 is TGTGCCAGCAGACCCGCGGGGGCAGGGGATGAAGCTTTCTTT.

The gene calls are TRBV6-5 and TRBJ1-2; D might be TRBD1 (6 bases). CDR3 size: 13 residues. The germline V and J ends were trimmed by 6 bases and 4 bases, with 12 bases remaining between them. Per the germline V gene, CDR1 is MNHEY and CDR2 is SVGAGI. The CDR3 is CASSKSRGYGYTF. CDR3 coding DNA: TGTGCCAGCAGCAAGAGCAGGGGCTATGGCTACACCTTC.

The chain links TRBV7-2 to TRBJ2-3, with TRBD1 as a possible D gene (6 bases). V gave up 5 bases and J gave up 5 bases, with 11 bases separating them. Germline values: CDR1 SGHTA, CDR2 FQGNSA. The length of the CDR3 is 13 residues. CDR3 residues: CASSIGQRDTQYF. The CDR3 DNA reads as TGTGCCAGCAGCATAGGACAGAGAGATACGCAGTATTTT.

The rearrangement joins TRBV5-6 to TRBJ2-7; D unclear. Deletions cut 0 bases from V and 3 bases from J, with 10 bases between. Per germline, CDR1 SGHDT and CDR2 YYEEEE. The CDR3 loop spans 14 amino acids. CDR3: CASSLAAGHYEQYF. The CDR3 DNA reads TGTGCCAGCAGCTTGGCGGCAGGTCACTACGAGCAGTACTTC.

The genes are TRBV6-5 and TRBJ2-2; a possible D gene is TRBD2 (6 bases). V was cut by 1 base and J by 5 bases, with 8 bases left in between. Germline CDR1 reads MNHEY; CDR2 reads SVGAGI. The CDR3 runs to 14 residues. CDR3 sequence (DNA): TGTGCCAGCAGTTACTTCGGGGGAACCGGGGAGCTGTTTTTT. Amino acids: CASSYFGGTGELFF.

CDR3 DNA: TGCGCCAGCAGACCAATTACAGTGAACACTGAAGCTTTCTTT. Translating it yields CASRPITVNTEAFF. V is TRBV5-1 and J is TRBJ1-1; D gene unclear. Trimming took off 5 bases at V and 0 bases at J, with 11 bases between the two ends. The CDR3 spans 14 residues. Germline V gives CDR1 SGHRS, CDR2 YFSETQ.

CDR3 nucleotides: TGCGCCAGCGCCGGGGGGGACACTAGCGGAAATACAGATACGCAGTATTTT. This translates into CASAGGDTSGNTDTQYF. The V call is TRBV5-1, the J call TRBJ2-3; the match to TRBD2 covers 8 bases. The J segment lost 3 bases and the V segment lost 7 bases, leaving 16 bases of the junction unmatched. This CDR3 has 17 residues. The germline V gene encodes CDR1 SGHRS and CDR2 YFSETQ.

CDR3 region: CASSTGTEHNEQFF. CDR3 nucleotides: TGTGCCAGCAGCACCGGGACAGAACACAATGAGCAGTTCTTC. The chain combines TRBV5-6 with TRBJ2-1, with 7 bases lining up with TRBD1. V lost 4 bases and J lost 5; bases outside the gene matches: 6. The CDR3 consists of 14 residues. CDR1 is SGHDT, CDR2 YYEEEE, per germline.

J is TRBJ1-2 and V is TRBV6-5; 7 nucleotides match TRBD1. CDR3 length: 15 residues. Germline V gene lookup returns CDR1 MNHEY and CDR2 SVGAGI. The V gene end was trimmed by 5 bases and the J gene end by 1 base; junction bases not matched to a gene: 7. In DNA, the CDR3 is TGTGCCAGCAGTCGACCGACAGGGAATAACTATGGCTACACCTTC. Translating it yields CASSRPTGNNYGYTF.

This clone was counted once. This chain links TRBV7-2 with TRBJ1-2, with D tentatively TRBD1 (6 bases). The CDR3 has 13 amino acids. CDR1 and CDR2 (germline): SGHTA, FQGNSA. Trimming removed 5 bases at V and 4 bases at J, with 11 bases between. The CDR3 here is CASSHPGVYGYTF. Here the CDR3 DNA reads TGTGCCAGCAGCCACCCAGGGGTCTATGGCTACACCTTC.